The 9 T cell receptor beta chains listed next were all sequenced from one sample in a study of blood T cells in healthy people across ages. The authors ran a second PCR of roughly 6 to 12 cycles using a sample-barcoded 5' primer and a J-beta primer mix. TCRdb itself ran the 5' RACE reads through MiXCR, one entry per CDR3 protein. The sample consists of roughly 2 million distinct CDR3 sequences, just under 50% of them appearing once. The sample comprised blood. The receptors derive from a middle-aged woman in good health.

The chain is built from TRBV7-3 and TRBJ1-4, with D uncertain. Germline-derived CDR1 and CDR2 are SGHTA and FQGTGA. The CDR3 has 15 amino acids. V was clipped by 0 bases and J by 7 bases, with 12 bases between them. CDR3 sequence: CASSLTGSPSEKLFF. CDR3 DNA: TGTGCCAGCAGCTTAACAGGGTCGCCTAGTGAAAAACTGTTTTTT.

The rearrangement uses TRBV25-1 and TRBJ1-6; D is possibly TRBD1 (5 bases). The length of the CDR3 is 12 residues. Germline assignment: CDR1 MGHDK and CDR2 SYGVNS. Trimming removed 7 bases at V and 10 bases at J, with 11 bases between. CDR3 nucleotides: TGTGCCAGCAAGGACGGGGGGTCACCCCTCCACTTT. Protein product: CASKDGGSPLHF.

CDR3 in DNA: TGCGCCAGCAGCTTCCTCGGGGCAAGCTCCTACGAGCAGTACTTC. It codes for CASSFLGASSYEQYF. The rearrangement uses TRBV5-1 and TRBJ2-7; D is perhaps TRBD1 or TRBD2 (5 bases each). With 2 bases removed from V and 0 bases from J, the gap between germline ends came to 12 bases. The CDR3 covers 15 residues. Germline assignment: CDR1 SGHRS and CDR2 YFSETQ.

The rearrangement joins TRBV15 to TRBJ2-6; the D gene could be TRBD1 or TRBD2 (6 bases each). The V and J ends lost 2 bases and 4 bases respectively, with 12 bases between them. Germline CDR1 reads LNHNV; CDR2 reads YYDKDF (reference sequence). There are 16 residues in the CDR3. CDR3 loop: CATSRTGTYGANVLTF. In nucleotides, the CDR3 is TGTGCCACCAGCAGAACAGGGACTTACGGGGCCAACGTCCTGACTTTC.

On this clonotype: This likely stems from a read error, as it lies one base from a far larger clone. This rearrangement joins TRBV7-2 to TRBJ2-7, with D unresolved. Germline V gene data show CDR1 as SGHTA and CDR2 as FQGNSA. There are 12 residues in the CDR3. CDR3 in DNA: TGTGCCGGCAGCTTAGACTTCTACGAGCAGTACTTC. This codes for CAGSLDFYEQYF. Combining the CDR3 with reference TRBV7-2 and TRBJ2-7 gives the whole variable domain GAGVSQSPSNKVTEKGKDVELRCDPISGHTALYWYRQSLGQGLEFLIYFQGNSAPDKSGLPSDRFSAERTGGSVSTLTIQRTQQEDSAVYLCAGSLDFYEQYFGPGTRLTVT.

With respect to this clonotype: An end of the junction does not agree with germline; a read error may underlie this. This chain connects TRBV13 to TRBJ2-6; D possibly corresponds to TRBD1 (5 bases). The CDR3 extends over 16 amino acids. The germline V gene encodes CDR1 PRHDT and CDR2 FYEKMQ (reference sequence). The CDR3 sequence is CASSFNGQPGADVLTF. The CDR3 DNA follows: TGTGCCAGCAGCTTCAACGGACAACCTGGGGCCGACGTCCTGACTTTC.

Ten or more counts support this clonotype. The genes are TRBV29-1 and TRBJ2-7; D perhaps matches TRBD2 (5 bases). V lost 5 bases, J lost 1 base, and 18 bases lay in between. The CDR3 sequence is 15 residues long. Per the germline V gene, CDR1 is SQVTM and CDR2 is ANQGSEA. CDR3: CSVRIVRQRSYEQYF. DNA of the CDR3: TGCAGCGTTAGAATTGTAAGGCAGCGGTCCTACGAGCAGTACTTC.

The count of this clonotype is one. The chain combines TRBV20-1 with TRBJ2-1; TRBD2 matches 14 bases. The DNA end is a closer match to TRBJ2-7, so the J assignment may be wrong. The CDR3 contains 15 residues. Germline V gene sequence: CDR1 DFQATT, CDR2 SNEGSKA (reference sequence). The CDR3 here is CSANGLAGGLYEQYF. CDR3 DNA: TGCAGTGCTAACGGACTAGCGGGGGGACTATACGAGCAGTACTTC.

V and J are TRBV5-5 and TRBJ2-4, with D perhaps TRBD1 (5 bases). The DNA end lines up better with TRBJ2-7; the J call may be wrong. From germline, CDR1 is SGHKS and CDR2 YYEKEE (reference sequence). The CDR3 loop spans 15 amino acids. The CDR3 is CASSLVQDISYEQYF. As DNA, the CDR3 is TGTGCCAGCAGCTTGGTACAGGACATTTCCTACGAGCAGTACTTC.